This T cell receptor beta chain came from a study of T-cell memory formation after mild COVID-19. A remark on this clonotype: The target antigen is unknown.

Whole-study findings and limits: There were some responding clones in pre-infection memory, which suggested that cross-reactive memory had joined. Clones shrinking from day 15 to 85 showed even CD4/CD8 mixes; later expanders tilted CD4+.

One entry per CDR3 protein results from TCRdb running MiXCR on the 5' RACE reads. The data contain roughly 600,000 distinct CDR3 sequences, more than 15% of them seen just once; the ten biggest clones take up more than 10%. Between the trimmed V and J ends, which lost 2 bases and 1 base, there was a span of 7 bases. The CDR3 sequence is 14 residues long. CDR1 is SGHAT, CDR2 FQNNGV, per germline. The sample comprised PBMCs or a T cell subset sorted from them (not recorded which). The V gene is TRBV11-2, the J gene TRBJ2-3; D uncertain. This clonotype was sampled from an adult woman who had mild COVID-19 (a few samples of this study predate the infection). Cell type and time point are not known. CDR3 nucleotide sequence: TGTGCCAGCAGCTTATTCTACGGCACAGATACGCAGTATTTT. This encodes CASSLFYGTDTQYF.